This T cell receptor (beta chain) is from a study of T cell responses to AZD1222 COVID-19 vaccine. Study-wide results and limits: There were vaccine-associated CD4 TCRs across spike, dominant at 160-218 and 743-854. Repertoires were obtained only post-peak T cell response.

The CDR3 has 13 residues. Trimming removed 2 bases from V and 7 bases from J, with 8 bases in between. Germline CDR1 is MNHEY and CDR2 is SVGAGI. Assay used: immunoSEQ multiplex PCR; TCRdb lists only in-frame clones, some missing. Of 80,000 or so clones listed, roughly 85% are singletons. Comments on this clone: Antigen: not known.

The sequence was obtained from an adult in good health. The chain uses TRBV6-5 and TRBJ2-2; D remains unclear. Sequencing was performed on peripheral blood, taken on day 0 of AZD1222 vaccination. The CDR3 sequence: CASSYLAVGELFF. CDR3 DNA: TGTGCCAGCAGTTACCTGGCGGTCGGGGAGCTGTTTTTT.